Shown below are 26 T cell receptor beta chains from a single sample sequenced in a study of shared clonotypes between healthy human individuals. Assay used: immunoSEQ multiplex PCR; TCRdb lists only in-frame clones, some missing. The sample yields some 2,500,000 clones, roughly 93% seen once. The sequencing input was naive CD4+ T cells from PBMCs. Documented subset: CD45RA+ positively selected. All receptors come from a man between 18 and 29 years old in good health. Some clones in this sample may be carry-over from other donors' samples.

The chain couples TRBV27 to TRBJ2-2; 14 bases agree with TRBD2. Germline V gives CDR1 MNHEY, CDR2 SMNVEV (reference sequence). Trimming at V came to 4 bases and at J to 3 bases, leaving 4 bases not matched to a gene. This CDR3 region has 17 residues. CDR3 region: CASSSRTSGRYTGELFF. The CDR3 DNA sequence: TGTGCCAGCAGTTCGAGGACTAGCGGGAGGTACACCGGGGAGCTGTTTTTT.

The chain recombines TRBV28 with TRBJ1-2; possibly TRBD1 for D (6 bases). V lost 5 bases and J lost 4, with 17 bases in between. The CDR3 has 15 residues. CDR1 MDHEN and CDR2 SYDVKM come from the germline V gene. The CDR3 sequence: CASSLKTRGAYGYTF. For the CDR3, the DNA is TGTGCCAGCAGTCTTAAAACCAGGGGCGCCTATGGCTACACCTTC.

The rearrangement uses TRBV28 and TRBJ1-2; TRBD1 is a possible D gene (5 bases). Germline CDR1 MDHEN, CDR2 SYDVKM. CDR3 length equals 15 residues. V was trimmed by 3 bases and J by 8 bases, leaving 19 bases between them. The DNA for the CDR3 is TGTGCCAGCAGTTTTAGGTCCGGACACTTCGAGGGCTACACCTTC. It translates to CASSFRSGHFEGYTF.

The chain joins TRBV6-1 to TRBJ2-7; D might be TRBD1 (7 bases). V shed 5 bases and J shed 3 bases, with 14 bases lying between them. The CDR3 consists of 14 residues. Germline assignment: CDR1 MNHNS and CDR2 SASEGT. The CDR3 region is CASSSWQGGYEQYF. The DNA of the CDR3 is TGTGCCAGCAGTTCCTGGCAGGGGGGCTACGAGCAGTACTTC.

The CDR3 bases are TGTGCCAGCAGCTCCCGCACAGGGGAGAACACCGGGGAGCTGTTTTTT. The encoded protein is CASSSRTGENTGELFF. This chain joins TRBV14 and TRBJ2-2; 7 positions match TRBD1. The V segment lost 5 bases and the J segment 1 base; nucleotides outside the gene matches: 7. The CDR3 covers 16 residues. Germline CDR1 and CDR2: SGHDN and FVKESK.

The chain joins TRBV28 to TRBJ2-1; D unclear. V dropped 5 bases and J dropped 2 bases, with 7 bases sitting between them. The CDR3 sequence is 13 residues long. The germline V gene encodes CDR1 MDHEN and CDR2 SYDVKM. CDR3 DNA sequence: TGTGCCAGCAGTCCCGCTGCCTACAATGAGCAGTTCTTC. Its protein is CASSPAAYNEQFF. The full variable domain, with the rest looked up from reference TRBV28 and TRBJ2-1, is DVKVTQSSRYLVKRTGEKVFLECVQDMDHENMFWYRQDPGLGLRLIYFSYDVKMKEKGDIPEGYSVSREKKERFSLILESASTNQTSMYLCASSPAAYNEQFFGPGTRLTVL.

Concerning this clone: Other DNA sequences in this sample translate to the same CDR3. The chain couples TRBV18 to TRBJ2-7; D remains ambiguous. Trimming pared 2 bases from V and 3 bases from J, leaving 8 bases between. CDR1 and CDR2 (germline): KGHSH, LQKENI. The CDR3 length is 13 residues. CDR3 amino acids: CASSPAVGYEQYF. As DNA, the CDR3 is TGTGCCAGCTCACCAGCTGTGGGCTACGAGCAGTACTTC.

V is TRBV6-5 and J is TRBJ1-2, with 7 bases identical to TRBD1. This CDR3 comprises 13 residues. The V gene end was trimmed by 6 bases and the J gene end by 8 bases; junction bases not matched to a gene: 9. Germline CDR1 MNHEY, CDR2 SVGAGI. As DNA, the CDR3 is TGTGCCAGCAGGCAAGGGGGCAATCCAGGCTACACCTTC. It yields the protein CASRQGGNPGYTF.

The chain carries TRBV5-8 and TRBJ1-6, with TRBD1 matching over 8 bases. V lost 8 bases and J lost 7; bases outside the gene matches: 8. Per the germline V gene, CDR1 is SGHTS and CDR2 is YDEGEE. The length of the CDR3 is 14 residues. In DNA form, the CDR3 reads TGTGCCAGTTCGCAGGGGGCGAGGAATTCACCCCTCCACTTT. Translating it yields CASSQGARNSPLHF.

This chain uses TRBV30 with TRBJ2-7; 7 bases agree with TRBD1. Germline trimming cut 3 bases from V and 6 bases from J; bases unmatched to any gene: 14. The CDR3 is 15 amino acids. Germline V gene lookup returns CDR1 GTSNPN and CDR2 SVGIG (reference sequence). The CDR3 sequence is CAWRAAGGSLSEQYF. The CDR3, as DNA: TGTGCCTGGAGGGCCGCAGGGGGTTCATTGAGCGAGCAGTACTTC.

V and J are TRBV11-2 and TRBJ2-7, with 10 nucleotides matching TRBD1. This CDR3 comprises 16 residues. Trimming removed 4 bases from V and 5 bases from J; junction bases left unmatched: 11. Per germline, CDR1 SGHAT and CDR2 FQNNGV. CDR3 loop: CASSWGGQGEKDEQYF. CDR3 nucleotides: TGTGCCAGCAGCTGGGGCGGACAGGGGGAGAAAGACGAGCAGTACTTC.

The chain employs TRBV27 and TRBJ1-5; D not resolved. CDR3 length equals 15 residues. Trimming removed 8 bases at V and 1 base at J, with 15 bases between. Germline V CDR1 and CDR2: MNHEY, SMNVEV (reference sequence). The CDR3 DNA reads TGTGCCAGCGGAAACCTTCCGGGGAGCAATCAGCCCCAGCATTTT. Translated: CASGNLPGSNQPQHF.

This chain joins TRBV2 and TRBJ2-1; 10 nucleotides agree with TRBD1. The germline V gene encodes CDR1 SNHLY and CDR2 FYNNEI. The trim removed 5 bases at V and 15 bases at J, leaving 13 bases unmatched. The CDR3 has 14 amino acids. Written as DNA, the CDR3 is TGTGCCAGCAGTCGAGGACAGGGGGACGCTTCGTTGTTCTTC. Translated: CASSRGQGDASLFF.

CDR3 DNA sequence: TGTGCCAGCAGTTTGGGACTAGGCGCATCTAGCACAGATACGCAGTATTTT. This codes for CASSLGLGASSTDTQYF. The genes are TRBV28 and TRBJ2-3, with 8 positions matching TRBD2. The CDR3 loop spans 17 amino acids. The V gene end was trimmed by 3 bases and the J gene end by 0 bases; junction bases not matched to a gene: 8. CDR1 is MDHEN and CDR2 is SYDVKM in the germline V gene.

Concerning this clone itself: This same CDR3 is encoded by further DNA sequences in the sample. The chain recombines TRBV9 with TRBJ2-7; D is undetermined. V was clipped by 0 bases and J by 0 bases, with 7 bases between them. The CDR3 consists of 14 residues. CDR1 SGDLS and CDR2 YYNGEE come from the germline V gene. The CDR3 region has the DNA TGTGCCAGCAGCGTAGGAACTGCCTCCTACGAGCAGTACTTC. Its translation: CASSVGTASYEQYF.

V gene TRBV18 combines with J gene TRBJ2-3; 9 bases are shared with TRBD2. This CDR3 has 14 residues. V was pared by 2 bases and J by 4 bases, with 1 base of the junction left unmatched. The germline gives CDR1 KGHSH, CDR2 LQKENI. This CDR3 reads CASSPAGGPDTQYF. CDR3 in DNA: TGTGCCAGCTCACCAGCGGGAGGGCCAGATACGCAGTATTTT.

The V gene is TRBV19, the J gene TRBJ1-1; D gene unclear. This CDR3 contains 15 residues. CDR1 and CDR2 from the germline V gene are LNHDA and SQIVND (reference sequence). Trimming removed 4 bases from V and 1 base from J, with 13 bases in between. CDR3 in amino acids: CASSNRRGRNTEAFF. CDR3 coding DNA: TGTGCCAGTAGTAATCGGAGAGGGAGGAACACTGAAGCTTTCTTT.

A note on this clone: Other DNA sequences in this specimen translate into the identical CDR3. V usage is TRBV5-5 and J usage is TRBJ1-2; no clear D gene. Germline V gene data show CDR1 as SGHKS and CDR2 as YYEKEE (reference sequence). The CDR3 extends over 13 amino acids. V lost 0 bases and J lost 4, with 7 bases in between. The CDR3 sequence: CASSLGAGYGYTF. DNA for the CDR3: TGTGCCAGCAGCTTGGGGGCAGGCTATGGCTACACCTTC.

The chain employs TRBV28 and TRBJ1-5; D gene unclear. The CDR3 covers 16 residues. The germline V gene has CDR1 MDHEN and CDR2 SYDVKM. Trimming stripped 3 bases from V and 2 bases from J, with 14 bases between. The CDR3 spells CASSFPREWGNQPQHF. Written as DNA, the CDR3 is TGTGCCAGCAGTTTCCCACGGGAATGGGGCAATCAGCCCCAGCATTTT.

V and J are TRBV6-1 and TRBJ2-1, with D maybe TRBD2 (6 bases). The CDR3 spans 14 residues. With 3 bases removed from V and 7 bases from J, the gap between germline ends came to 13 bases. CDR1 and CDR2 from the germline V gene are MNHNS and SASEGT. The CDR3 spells CASSDRPAGNEQFF. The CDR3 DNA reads TGTGCCAGCAGTGACCGACCGGCGGGGAATGAGCAGTTCTTC.

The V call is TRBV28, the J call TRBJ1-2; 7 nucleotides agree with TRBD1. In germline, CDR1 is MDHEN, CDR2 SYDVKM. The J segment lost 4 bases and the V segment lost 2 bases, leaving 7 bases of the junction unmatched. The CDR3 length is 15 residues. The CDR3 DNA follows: TGTGCCAGCAGTTTACTTGCCCGGGACAGCTATGGCTACACCTTC. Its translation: CASSLLARDSYGYTF.

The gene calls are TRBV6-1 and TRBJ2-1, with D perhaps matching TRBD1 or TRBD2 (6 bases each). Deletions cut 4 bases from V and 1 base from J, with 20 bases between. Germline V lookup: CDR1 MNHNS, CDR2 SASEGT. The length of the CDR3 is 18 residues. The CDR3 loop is CASSGGGWRGSSYNEQFF. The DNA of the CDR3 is TGTGCCAGCAGTGGAGGGGGGTGGCGGGGATCTTCCTACAATGAGCAGTTCTTC.

The CDR3 is CASTSSAGRFSNQPQHF. Written as DNA, the CDR3 is TGTGCCAGCACGTCCTCGGCAGGGAGATTTAGCAATCAGCCCCAGCATTTT. This rearrangement joins TRBV28 to TRBJ1-5; a weak D match, TRBD1 (5 bases). Trimming removed 7 bases at V and 0 bases at J, with 19 bases between. In germline, CDR1 is MDHEN, CDR2 SYDVKM. This CDR3 is 17 amino acids long.

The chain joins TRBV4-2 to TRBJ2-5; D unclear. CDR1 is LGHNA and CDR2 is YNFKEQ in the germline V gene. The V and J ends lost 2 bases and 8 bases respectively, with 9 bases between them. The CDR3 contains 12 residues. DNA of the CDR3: TGTGCCAGCAGCCAAAGTGGCCCCACCCAGTACTTC. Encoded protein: CASSQSGPTQYF.

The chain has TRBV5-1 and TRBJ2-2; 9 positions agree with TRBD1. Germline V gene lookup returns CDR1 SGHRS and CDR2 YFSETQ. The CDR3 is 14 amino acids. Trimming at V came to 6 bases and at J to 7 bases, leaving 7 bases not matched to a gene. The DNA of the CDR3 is TGCGCCAGCACCCAGGGACAGGGTGGCGGGGAGCTGTTTTTT. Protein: CASTQGQGGGELFF.

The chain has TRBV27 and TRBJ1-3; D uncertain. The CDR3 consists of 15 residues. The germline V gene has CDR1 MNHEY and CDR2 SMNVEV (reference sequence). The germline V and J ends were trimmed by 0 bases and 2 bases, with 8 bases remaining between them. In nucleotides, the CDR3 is TGTGCCAGCAGTTTATCGTGGGTCGCTGGAAACACCATATATTTT. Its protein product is CASSLSWVAGNTIYF.